This TCR beta chain is drawn from a study of cytomegalovirus exposure and HLA in healthy donors. Study-level findings and limits: Cytomegalovirus status was reportedly diagnosed by the classifier with high sensitivity and specificity. Across donors, most TCRs were seen rarely, yet some public ones were widespread. That first-cohort TCR clusters tended to co-occur in the 90 to 150 validation repertoires was found in a later analysis. CMV antigen specificity was confirmed in vitro for three CMV-associated chains.

With regard to this clone: Its target is not known.

This CDR3 comprises 14 residues. Between the trimmed V and J ends, which lost 2 bases and 6 bases, there was a span of 12 bases. Germline CDR1 SGHAT, CDR2 FQNNGV. Produced via immunoSEQ multiplex PCR; TCRdb's table is partial and in-frame only. The data contain about 200,000 clones, about 81% of them singletons. The sequenced material came from PBMCs. V is TRBV11-2 and J is TRBJ2-3, with D possibly TRBD2 on 5 matching bases. The source of this sequence is a woman aged 25 to 45 in good health and CMV-seronegative. Here the CDR3 DNA reads TGTGCCAGCAGCTTATTGCGGGCGTCGGATACGCAGTATTTT. Translated, it gives CASSLLRASDTQYF.